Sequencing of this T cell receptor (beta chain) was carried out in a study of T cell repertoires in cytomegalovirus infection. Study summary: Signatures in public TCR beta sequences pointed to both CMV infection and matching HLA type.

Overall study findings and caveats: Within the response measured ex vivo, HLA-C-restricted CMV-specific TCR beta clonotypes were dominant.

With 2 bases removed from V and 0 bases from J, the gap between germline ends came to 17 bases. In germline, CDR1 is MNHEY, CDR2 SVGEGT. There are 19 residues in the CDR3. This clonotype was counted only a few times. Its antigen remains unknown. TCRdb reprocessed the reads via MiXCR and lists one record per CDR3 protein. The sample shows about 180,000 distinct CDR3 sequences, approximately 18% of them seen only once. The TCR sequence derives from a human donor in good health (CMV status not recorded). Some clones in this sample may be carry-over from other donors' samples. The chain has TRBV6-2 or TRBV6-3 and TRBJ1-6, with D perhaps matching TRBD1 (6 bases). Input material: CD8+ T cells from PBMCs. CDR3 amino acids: CASSYDRLMDSSYNSPLHF. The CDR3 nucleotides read TGTGCCAGCAGTTACGACAGATTAATGGACAGCTCCTATAATTCACCCCTCCACTTT.